This record concerns one T cell receptor (beta chain) sequence. Its antigen is unknown. This entry belongs to a study of post-analysis software for immune sequencing data. The study, taken as a whole, reports: The study found significantly lower normalized Chao1 diversity in multiple sclerosis patients than in controls. Comparison of patients with controls showed roughly five TRBV segments more frequent in patients, TRBV5-6, TRBV5-1 and TRBV20-1 among them.

Unique molecular identifiers tagged the TCR beta cDNA libraries. Each CDR3 protein is one row after TCRdb ran MiXCR on the PCR reads. This table has roughly 430,000 distinct CDR3 sequences, approximately 37% appearing once. Germline loops: CDR1 SQVTM, CDR2 ANQGSEA. The V gene lost 5 bases and the J gene lost 1 base, with 8 bases spanning the gap. This CDR3 comprises 12 residues. Sequenced input: blood. The rearrangement joins TRBV29-1 to TRBJ1-1; D uncertain. The TCR originated in a girl aged 2-9 years with multiple sclerosis. Here the CDR3 reads CSVQLENTEAFF. CDR3 bases: TGCAGCGTTCAGCTGGAGAACACTGAAGCTTTCTTT.